The rows below give T cell receptor beta chains drawn from one sample of a study of read filtering for tumor transcriptome and immune sequencing. From the reads, TCRdb called clonotypes with MiXCR, one entry per CDR3 protein. The table records 40,000 or so distinct CDR3 sequences, 12% of them present only once. Sample: a population of CD138-negative cells sorted from bone marrow. These receptors were taken from a donor aged 40 or older with multiple myeloma. Each CDR3 is given without its conserved first and last residue.

>TRBV20-1
SARDPGITEAF
>TRBV5-4
ASSLWTSGYEQY
>TRBV20-1
SARDPGGYQPQH
>TRBV20-1
SAWTGFSYNEQF
>TRBV20-1
SAGQETQY
>TRBV12-3/TRBV12-4
ASSYGPTEAF
>TRBV7-6
ASSFGNFYEQY
>TRBV7-2
ASSSKRNTGELF
>TRBV5-1
ASTSFTSGGAHEQF
>TRBV7-9
ASEHETQY
>TRBV20-1
SARVGHTADAF
>TRBV15
ATSRDRPRQGGDTQY
>TRBV11-2
ASSLGQGAGDTGELF
>TRBV4-1
ASSQDQGGYYNEQF
>TRBV5-1
ASSLDGDGQF
>TRBV7-6
ASSEYRDKNTGELF
>TRBV18
ASSPDWPPNTEAF
>TRBV2
ASSGGEITGELF
>TRBV18
ASSSRVGTEAF
>TRBV6-5
ASTLAGDYNEQF
>TRBV12-3/TRBV12-4
ASSLTPRTRETQY
>TRBV7-6
ASSNYQGAGYNEQF
>TRBV20-1
SADGGLSSTDTQY
>TRBV10-3
AIGADPSGAADTQY
>TRBV28
ASSITYEQY
>TRBV24-1
ATSDPALAGEYNEQF
>TRBV13
ASTVETEAF
>TRBV5-1
ASSLGSSGGPSTDTQY
>TRBV5-4
ASSGGTSGDEQY
>TRBV29-1
IHGAARDRVKRGY
>TRBV20-1
SASPTLNTEAF
>TRBV6-4
ASSDPSEPYEQY
>TRBV11-2
ASSGYGDNEQF
>TRBV18
ASSPEGLAGHEQF
>TRBV7-9
ASSPGLSNQPQH